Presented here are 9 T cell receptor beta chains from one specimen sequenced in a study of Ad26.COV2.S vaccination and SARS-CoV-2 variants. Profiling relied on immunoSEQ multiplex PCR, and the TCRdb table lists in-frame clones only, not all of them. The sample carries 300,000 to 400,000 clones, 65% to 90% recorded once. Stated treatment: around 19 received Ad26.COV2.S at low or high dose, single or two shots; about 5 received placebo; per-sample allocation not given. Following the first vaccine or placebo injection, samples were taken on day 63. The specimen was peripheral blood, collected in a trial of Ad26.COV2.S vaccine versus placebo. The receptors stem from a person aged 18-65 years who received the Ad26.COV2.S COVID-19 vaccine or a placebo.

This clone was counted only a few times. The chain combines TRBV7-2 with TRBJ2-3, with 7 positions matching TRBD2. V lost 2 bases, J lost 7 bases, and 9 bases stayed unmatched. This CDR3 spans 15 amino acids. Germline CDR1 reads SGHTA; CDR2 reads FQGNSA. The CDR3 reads CASSLQSGAGYTQYF. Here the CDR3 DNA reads TGTGCCAGCAGCTTACAGAGCGGGGCCGGGTATACGCAGTATTTT.

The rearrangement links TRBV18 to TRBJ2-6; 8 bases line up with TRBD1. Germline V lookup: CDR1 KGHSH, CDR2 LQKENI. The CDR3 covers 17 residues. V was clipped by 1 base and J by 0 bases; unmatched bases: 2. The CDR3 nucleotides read TGTGCCAGCTCACCACGACAGGGGAACTCTGGGGCCAACGTCCTGACTTTC. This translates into CASSPRQGNSGANVLTF.

The CDR3 nucleotides read TGCGCCAGCAGCCAAGAATGGCGGGCACGCACAGATACGCAGTATTTT. This gives the protein CASSQEWRARTDTQYF. The rearrangement links TRBV4-3 to TRBJ2-3, with a tentative D call TRBD2 (5 bases). The CDR3 extends over 16 amino acids. Germline CDR1 and CDR2: LGHNA and YSLEER. Trimming shortened V by 0 bases and J by 1 base, and 11 bases separated the two germline ends.

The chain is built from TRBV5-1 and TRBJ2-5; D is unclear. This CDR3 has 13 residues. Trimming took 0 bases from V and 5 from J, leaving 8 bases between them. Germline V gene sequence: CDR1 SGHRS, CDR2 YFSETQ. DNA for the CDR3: TGCGCCAGCAGCTTGGGGTCGCGGGAGACCCAGTACTTC. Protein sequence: CASSLGSRETQYF.

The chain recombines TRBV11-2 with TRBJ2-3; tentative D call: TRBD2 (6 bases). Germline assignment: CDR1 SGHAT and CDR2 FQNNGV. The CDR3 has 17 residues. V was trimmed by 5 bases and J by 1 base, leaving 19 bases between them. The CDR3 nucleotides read TGTGCCAGCAGCCCGGGGGTCGGAAACCACCGCACAGATACGCAGTATTTT. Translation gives CASSPGVGNHRTDTQYF.

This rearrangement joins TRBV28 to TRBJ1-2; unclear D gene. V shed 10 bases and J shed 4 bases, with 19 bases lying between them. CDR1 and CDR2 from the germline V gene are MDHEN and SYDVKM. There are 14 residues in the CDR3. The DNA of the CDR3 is TGTGCCATCCTCAATAACCGATCCCTCTATGGCTACACCTTC. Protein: CAILNNRSLYGYTF.

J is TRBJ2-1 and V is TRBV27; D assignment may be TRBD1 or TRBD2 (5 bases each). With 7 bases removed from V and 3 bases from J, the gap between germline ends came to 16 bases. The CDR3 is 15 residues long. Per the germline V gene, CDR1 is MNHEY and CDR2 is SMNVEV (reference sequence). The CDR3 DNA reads TGTGCCAGCAATCAACCGGGACCGGGCTACAATGAGCAGTTCTTC. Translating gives CASNQPGPGYNEQFF.

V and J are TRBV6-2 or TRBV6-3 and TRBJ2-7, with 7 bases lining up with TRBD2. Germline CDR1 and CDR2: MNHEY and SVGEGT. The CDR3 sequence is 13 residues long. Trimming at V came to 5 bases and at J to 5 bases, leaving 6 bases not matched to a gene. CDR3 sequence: CASSLPREDEQYF. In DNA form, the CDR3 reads TGTGCCAGCAGTCTCCCCCGGGAGGACGAGCAGTACTTC.

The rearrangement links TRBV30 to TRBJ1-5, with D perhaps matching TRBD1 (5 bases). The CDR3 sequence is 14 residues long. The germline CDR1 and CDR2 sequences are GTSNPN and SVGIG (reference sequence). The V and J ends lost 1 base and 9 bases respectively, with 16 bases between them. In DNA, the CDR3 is TGTGCCTGGAGTGAAGGGGCCGGTATACGGCCCCAGCATTTT. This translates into CAWSEGAGIRPQHF.